The source of this T cell receptor (beta chain) is a study of OX40 agonist ivuxolimab in advanced cancers. Produced via immunoSEQ multiplex PCR; TCRdb's table is partial and in-frame only. The table records tens of thousands of clones, roughly nine tenths of them present only once. As concerns this clone: Its antigen is not known.

Anyone with autoimmune disease history or systemic immunosuppression was excluded. Study results and limitations: Certain nonresponding patients likewise had low normalized T-cell clonal expansion. Relative to CD4+ cells, CD8+ T cells on average had more expanded clones.

The receptor was derived from an adult with an advanced solid tumor such as melanoma, head and neck, liver or kidney cancer. The sample in question was CD4+ or CD8+ T cells sorted from blood, obtained in a trial of the OX40 agonist ivuxolimab.

The CDR3 here is CASSFQSYGYTF. The CDR3 region has the DNA TGTGCCAGCAGCTTTCAGTCCTATGGCTACACCTTC. The gene calls are TRBV7-9 and TRBJ1-2; D remains unclear. Germline CDR1 is SEHNR and CDR2 is FQNEAQ (reference sequence). V lost 3 bases and J 4 bases, leaving 6 bases between the germline ends. This CDR3 has 12 amino acids.